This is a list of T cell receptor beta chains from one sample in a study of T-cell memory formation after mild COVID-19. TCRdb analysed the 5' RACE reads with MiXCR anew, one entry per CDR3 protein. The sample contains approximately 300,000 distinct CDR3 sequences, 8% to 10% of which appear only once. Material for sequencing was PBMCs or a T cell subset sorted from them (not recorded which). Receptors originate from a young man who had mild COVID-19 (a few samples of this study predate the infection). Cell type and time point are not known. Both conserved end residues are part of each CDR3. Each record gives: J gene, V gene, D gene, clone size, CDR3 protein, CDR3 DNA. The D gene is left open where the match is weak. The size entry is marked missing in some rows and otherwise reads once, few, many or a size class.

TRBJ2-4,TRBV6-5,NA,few,CASSQTAPGEGVVNIQYF,TGTGCCAGCAGCCAGACGGCCCCGGGGGAGGGGGTCGTGAACATTCAGTACTTC
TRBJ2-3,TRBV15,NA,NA,CATSRVTVASLPDTQYF,TGTGCCACCAGCAGAGTAACTGTCGCCTCTCTCCCAGATACGCAGTATTTT
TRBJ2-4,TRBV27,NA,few,CASSLNPRDIQYF,TGTGCCAGCAGTTTAAACCCCCGGGACATTCAGTACTTC
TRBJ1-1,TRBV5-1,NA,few,CASTAGPEAFF,TGCGCCAGCACGGCGGGACCTGAAGCTTTCTTT
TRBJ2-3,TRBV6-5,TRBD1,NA,CASSSDRRGTDTQYF,TGTGCCAGCAGTTCGGACAGGCGGGGCACAGATACGCAGTATTTT
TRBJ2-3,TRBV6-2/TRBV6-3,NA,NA,CASRVMGGITQYF,TGTGCCAGCAGAGTTATGGGCGGGATTACGCAGTATTTT
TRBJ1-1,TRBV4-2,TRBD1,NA,CASSHATGLNTEAFF,TGTGCCAGCAGCCACGCGACAGGGCTGAACACTGAAGCTTTCTTT
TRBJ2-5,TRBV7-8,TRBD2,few,CASSFIRLAGKETQYF,TGTGCCAGCAGCTTCATCCGACTAGCGGGGAAAGAGACCCAGTACTTC
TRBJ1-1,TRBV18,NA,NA,CASSRSGATATEAFF,TGTGCCAGCTCACGGTCCGGGGCCACGGCGACTGAAGCTTTCTTT
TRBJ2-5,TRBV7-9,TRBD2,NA,CASSLLAGFQETQYF,TGTGCCAGCAGCTTGTTAGCGGGGTTCCAAGAGACCCAGTACTTC
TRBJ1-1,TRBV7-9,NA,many,CASSSRGTLDTEAFF,TGTGCCAGCAGCTCTCGTGGGACGTTAGACACTGAAGCTTTCTTT
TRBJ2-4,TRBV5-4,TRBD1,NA,CASSPDRGYIQYF,TGTGCCAGCAGCCCTGACAGGGGTTACATTCAGTACTTC
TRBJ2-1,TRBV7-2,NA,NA,CASSRDWDGEQFF,TGTGCCAGCAGCCGGGACTGGGACGGTGAGCAGTTCTTC
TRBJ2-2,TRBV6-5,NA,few,CASNLMQGDGELFF,TGTGCCAGCAATCTCATGCAGGGCGACGGGGAGCTGTTTTTT
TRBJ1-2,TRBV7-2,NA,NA,CASSLRAAFDYGYTF,TGTGCCAGCAGCTTACGGGCAGCCTTCGACTATGGCTACACCTTC
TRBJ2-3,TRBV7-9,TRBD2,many,CASSSVAGGSTDTQYF,TGTGCCAGCAGCTCTGTAGCGGGGGGAAGCACAGATACGCAGTATTTT
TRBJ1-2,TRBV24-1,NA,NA,CATSQSQGFGGYTF,TGTGCCACCAGTCAATCCCAGGGTTTTGGAGGCTACACCTTC
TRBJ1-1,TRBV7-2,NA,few,CASSLRASSTEAFF,TGTGCCAGCAGCTTACGGGCAAGCAGTACTGAAGCTTTCTTT
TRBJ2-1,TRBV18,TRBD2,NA,CASSPMAGRGEQFF,TGTGCCAGCTCACCAATGGCAGGGAGGGGTGAGCAGTTCTTC
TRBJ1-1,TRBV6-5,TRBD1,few,CASSYFTGGGTEAFF,TGTGCCAGCAGTTACTTTACAGGGGGCGGAACTGAAGCTTTCTTT
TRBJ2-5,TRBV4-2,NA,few,CASSPAPDLFGTQYF,TGTGCCAGCAGCCCAGCGCCCGACCTTTTTGGGACCCAGTACTTC
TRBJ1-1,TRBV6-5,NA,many,CASSYRKNTEAFF,TGTGCCAGCAGTTACCGGAAAAACACTGAAGCTTTCTTT
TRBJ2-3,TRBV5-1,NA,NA,CASSVDSNIQDTQYF,TGCGCCAGCAGCGTGGACAGTAATATCCAAGATACGCAGTATTTT
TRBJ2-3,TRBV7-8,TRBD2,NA,CASSHRLGTRGADTQYF,TGTGCCAGCAGCCACCGCCTCGGGACTAGAGGTGCAGATACGCAGTATTTT
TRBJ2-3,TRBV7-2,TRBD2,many,CASSRTSGSTDTQYF,TGTGCCAGCAGCCGGACTAGCGGTAGCACAGATACGCAGTATTTT
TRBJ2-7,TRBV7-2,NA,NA,CASSRIGTYEQYF,TGTGCCAGCAGCCGGATCGGAACCTACGAGCAGTACTTC
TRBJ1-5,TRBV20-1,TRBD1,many,CSARERDRFNQPQHF,TGCAGTGCTAGAGAAAGGGACAGGTTCAATCAGCCCCAGCATTTT
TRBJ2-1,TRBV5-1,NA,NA,CASSLRPNEQFF,TGCGCCAGCAGCTTGAGACCCAATGAGCAGTTCTTC
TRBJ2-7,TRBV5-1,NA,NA,CASSLADLGPGYEQYF,TGCGCCAGCAGCTTGGCCGACTTGGGGCCGGGGTACGAGCAGTACTTC
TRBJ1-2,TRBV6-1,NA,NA,CASRPRPTSSYGYTF,TGTGCCAGCAGACCCCGCCCAACGAGCTCCTATGGCTACACCTTC
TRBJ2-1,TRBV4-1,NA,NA,CASSQVMTASRALFF,TGCGCCAGCAGCCAAGTGATGACCGCGTCGCGCGCCCTGTTCTTC
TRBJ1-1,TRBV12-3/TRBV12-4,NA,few,CASSPPAPEAFF,TGTGCCAGCAGCCCCCCGGCCCCTGAAGCTTTCTTT
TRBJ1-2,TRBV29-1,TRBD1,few,CSVEDLGTGGLVHGYTF,TGCAGCGTTGAAGATCTGGGAACAGGGGGCCTCGTGCATGGCTACACCTTC
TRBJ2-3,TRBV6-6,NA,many,CASSYIVGAGDTQYF,TGTGCCAGCAGTTACATAGTCGGCGCCGGGGATACGCAGTATTTT
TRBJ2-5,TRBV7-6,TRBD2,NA,CASSLEAGRAGKETQYF,TGTGCCAGCAGCTTAGAAGCAGGCAGAGCGGGGAAAGAGACCCAGTACTTC
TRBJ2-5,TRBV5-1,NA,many,CASSLGDWEETQYF,TGCGCCAGCAGCTTGGGTGACTGGGAAGAGACCCAGTACTTC
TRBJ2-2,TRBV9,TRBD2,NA,CASSVGGGVGELFF,TGTGCCAGCAGCGTAGGGGGGGGAGTCGGGGAGCTGTTTTTT
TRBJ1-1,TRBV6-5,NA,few,CASHEGDKVTFF,TGTGCCAGCCACGAAGGGGATAAGGTGACTTTCTTT
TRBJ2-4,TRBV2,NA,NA,CASSDRGTGTKNIQYF,TGTGCCAGCAGTGATCGGGGGACGGGCACCAAAAACATTCAGTACTTC
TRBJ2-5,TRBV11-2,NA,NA,CASSPWGRATQETQYF,TGTGCCAGCAGCCCCTGGGGCAGGGCCACCCAAGAGACCCAGTACTTC
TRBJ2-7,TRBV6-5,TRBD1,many,CASSAGTGRYEQYF,TGTGCCAGCAGTGCCGGGACAGGGAGGTACGAGCAGTACTTC
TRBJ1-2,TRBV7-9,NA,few,CASSAARTNYGYTF,TGTGCCAGCAGCGCAGCCAGGACTAACTATGGCTACACCTTC
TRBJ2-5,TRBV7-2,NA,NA,CATCPRRAGETQYF,TGTGCCACCTGCCCCCGGCGGGCGGGAGAGACCCAGTACTTC
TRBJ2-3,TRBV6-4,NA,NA,CASSEQPSTDTQYF,TGTGCCAGCAGTGAACAGCCTAGCACAGATACGCAGTATTTT
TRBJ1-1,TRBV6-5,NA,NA,CASSYSRGEVAEAFF,TGTGCCAGCAGTTACTCTCGGGGGGAAGTTGCTGAAGCTTTCTTT
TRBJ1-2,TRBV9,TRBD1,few,CASSGPGQGFGYTF,TGTGCCAGCAGCGGCCCGGGACAGGGGTTCGGCTACACCTTC
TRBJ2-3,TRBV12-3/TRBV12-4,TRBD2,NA,CASSATSGVSGTQYF,TGTGCCAGCAGTGCGACTAGCGGGGTGTCCGGTACGCAGTATTTT
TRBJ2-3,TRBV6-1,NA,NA,CASRTGSGADTQYF,TGTGCCAGCAGGACGGGGTCGGGGGCAGATACGCAGTATTTT
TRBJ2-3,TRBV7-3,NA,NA,CASSRGVADTDTQYF,TGTGCCAGCAGCCGGGGTGTAGCGGACACAGATACGCAGTATTTT
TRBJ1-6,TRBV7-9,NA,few,CASSPRGISNSPLHF,TGTGCCAGCAGCCCTCGTGGAATCAGTAATTCACCCCTCCACTTT
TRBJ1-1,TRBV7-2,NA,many,CASSHNPEGTEAFF,TGTGCCAGCAGCCACAACCCGGAGGGAACTGAAGCTTTCTTT